This T cell receptor (beta chain) was identified during a study of CD8 T cells in Susac syndrome (dated by TCRdb to between 2017 and 2020). With respect to the entire study: Of the Susac syndrome patients who were sequenced, more than five had clinically active disease and roughly eight were in clinical remission. Whether CD8+ T cell activation and differentiation in Susac syndrome was antigen driven was tested using repertoire sequencing. At the time of blood withdrawal, Susac syndrome patients were either therapy-naive, taking corticosteroids (with some also receiving IVIg), or on IVIg alone. The paper's findings and limits, for the study overall: The CD4+ T cell repertoire of patients with Susac syndrome showed no detectable clonal expansion. The number of individuals in the TCR sequencing and HLA analysis was acknowledged as relatively small.

RNA was extracted using the RNeasy kit, and about 0.5 to 1 microgram was reverse transcribed with random hexamers. The immunoSEQ multiplex PCR assay, which covers 54 Vbeta and 13 Jbeta segments, was used to amplify TCR beta CDR3 regions. PCR amplification bias was corrected by using a synthetic template baseline for primer optimization and computational correction. The study's own analysis went as follows. Reads were assigned to V, D and J genes according to IMGT and analyzed in immunoSEQ Analyzer, with only productive sequences retained. To calculate clonality, Shannon entropy was normalized by log2 of the number of productive unique sequences and then subtracted from one. For each patient and control, public and private clones were evaluated within the 100 most prevalent clones. Susac-specific clones were defined as absent from healthy and MS cohorts, 850 to 1,300 published viral clones and other ImmuneACCESS disease sequences. TCRdb reprocessing: public reads trimmed at Q25 with fastp, clones called with MiXCR, in-frame beta chains kept. Entries that share a CDR3 protein sequence are merged under the most common genes and DNA. In this record, the V and J calls reflect TCRdb's handling and not the investigators' own analysis. The sample contains around 170,000 distinct CDR3 sequences, nearly 97% of them found a single time. The ten most abundant clones make up 0.098% of the sample.

Remarks on this clonotype: The clone's antigen remains unknown. Base qualities are not provided; no much larger clone lies one nucleotide away.

High-throughput TCR beta sequencing profiled peripheral blood CD8+ and CD4+ T cells from healthy donors, Susac syndrome patients and multiple sclerosis patients. Susac syndrome patients met recently defined diagnostic criteria for definite or probable disease. Bulk CD8+ and CD4+ T cells were purified by magnetic negative isolation, whereas CD8+ TEMRA cells were enriched by FACS. Blood was collected in EDTA tubes and processed within 24 hours, with PBMCs isolated through density gradient centrifugation. PBMCs intended for TCR sequencing were cryopreserved in liquid nitrogen and thawed later in a water bath at 37 degrees C. The sorted or isolated CD4+, CD8+ and CD8+ TEMRA cells reached a purity of at least 90%. The trim is 2 bases for V and 4 bases for J, with a gap of 14 bases between the germline ends. As encoded in the germline V gene (reference sequence), CDR1 is LNHDA while CDR2 is SQIVND. The CDR3 runs 15 amino acids, cysteine and phenylalanine included. Of the read, only the CDR3 DNA is kept; its 45 bases are in frame from base 1.

This sequence was found in a human donor with Susac syndrome. Sequenced input: CD4+ T cells from PBMCs. Recombination joined TRBV19 with TRBJ1-2; TRBD1 is a weak D gene call, 5 bases matching. In nucleotides, the sequence is TGTGCCAGTAGTATACCCCGGGGCGGATTCTATGGCTACACCTTC. Its product reads: CASSIPRGGFYGYTF.